The T cell receptor beta chain under discussion was sequenced for a study of cytomegalovirus exposure and HLA in healthy donors. The study ran its PCR with 60 Vbeta and 13 Jbeta primers. TCRdb's copy holds only in-frame clones and misses some; the assay was immunoSEQ multiplex PCR. The table includes some 130,000 clones, approximately 80% detected once. Sequencing was performed on PBMCs. This TCR was sampled from a man aged 45 to 65 in good health and CMV-seronegative.

The DNA of the CDR3 is TGCACCAGCAGCCAAGGGGTACAGAGTCCCCGATACTACGAGCAGTACTTC. It specifies CTSSQGVQSPRYYEQYF. The chain recombines TRBV1 with TRBJ2-7; TRBD1 is the table's D call and was not checked against the DNA. TRBV1 is classified as a pseudogene. This CDR3 region has 17 residues.